These T cell receptor beta chains were read from a single sample in a study of beta chain features in type 1 diabetes. Assay: immunoSEQ multiplex PCR; the TCRdb copy retains only in-frame clones and omits some. Altogether approximately 600,000 clones are present, approximately 13% being singletons, with the ten largest covering over 0.1%. Sequencing input: naive CD4+ T cells from blood. Source of these receptors: a young man with type 1 diabetes. Both conserved end residues are part of each CDR3. The D gene is left open where the match is weak. The listing skips clone size in some rows; elsewhere it reads once, few, many or a size class.

J gene | V gene | clone size | D gene | CDR3 protein | CDR3 DNA
TRBJ2-1 | TRBV4-3 | . | . | CASSGASSYNEQFF | TGCGCCAGCAGCGGAGCATCCTCCTACAATGAGCAGTTCTTC
TRBJ1-4 | TRBV4-1 | . | . | CASSPHRQGLPTNEKLFF | TGCGCCAGCAGCCCCCACCGGCAGGGGCTCCCAACTAATGAAAAACTGTTTTTT
TRBJ2-5 | TRBV27 | few | TRBD2 | CASSPGRTSGPGETQYF | TGTGCCAGCAGTCCCGGGAGGACTAGCGGGCCCGGGGAGACCCAGTACTTC
TRBJ2-7 | TRBV29-1 | few | TRBD2 | CSDRGRGDRHSYEQYF | TGCAGCGATCGTGGGCGGGGGGACCGTCACTCCTACGAGCAGTACTTC
TRBJ2-7 | TRBV5-4 | few | . | CASSLGTGEGAYEQYF | TGTGCCAGCAGCTTGGGTACAGGGGAGGGGGCCTACGAGCAGTACTTC
TRBJ2-7 | TRBV7-9 | . | . | CASSLRGTSNEQYF | TGTGCCAGCAGCTTAAGAGGCACTAGCAACGAGCAGTACTTC
TRBJ1-5 | TRBV28 | few | TRBD1 | CASSPPQQGAAGQPQHF | TGTGCCAGCAGCCCTCCCCAACAGGGGGCGGCGGGGCAGCCCCAGCATTTT
TRBJ2-1 | TRBV7-9 | few | . | CASSLRDLYNEQFF | TGTGCCAGCAGCTTACGGGACCTATACAATGAGCAGTTCTTC
TRBJ2-3 | TRBV5-1 | . | TRBD1 | CASSLRTGADTQYF | TGCGCCAGCAGCTTGAGGACAGGGGCAGATACGCAGTATTTT
TRBJ2-1 | TRBV5-1 | few | . | CASSFATLPGSEQFF | TGCGCCAGCAGCTTTGCGACACTTCCAGGGAGTGAGCAGTTCTTC
TRBJ2-5 | TRBV20-1 | few | . | CSARESETQYF | TGCAGTGCCAGAGAGTCGGAGACCCAGTACTTC
TRBJ1-6 | TRBV11-2 | . | . | CASSLGVPPLHF | TGTGCCAGCAGCTTAGGGGTTCCACCCCTCCACTTT
TRBJ2-7 | TRBV25-1 | . | TRBD1 | CASTDPGQGNYEQYF | TGTGCCAGCACCGACCCGGGACAGGGGAACTACGAGCAGTACTTC
TRBJ2-4 | TRBV5-6 | few | TRBD1 | CASSQGTGGNIQYF | TGTGCCAGCAGCCAAGGGACAGGGGGAAACATTCAGTACTTC
TRBJ1-6 | TRBV27 | few | TRBD1 | CASSFEPGQGNSPLHF | TGTGCCAGCAGTTTTGAACCGGGACAGGGAAATTCACCCCTCCACTTT
TRBJ1-2 | TRBV9 | few | . | CASSAGGQGFVYGYTF | TGTGCCAGCAGCGCGGGAGGGCAGGGGTTCGTCTATGGCTACACCTTC
TRBJ2-5 | TRBV28 | few | . | CASSLTTPGETQYF | TGTGCCAGCAGTTTAACGACCCCCGGAGAGACCCAGTACTTC
TRBJ2-1 | TRBV2 | few | . | CASSERTAYNEQFF | TGTGCCAGCAGTGAAAGGACAGCCTACAATGAGCAGTTCTTC
TRBJ1-2 | TRBV30 | . | . | CAWDSGSNYGYTF | TGTGCCTGGGACAGTGGTTCCAACTATGGCTACACCTTC
TRBJ2-5 | TRBV5-4 | few | . | CASSFPPQQETQYF | TGTGCCAGCAGCTTCCCCCCACAACAAGAGACCCAGTACTTC
TRBJ2-1 | TRBV19 | few | . | CASSMPRDEQFF | TGTGCCAGTAGTATGCCGCGGGATGAGCAGTTCTTC
TRBJ2-5 | TRBV9 | . | . | CASSVGTNPLQETQYF | TGTGCCAGCAGCGTAGGGACTAACCCCTTACAAGAGACCCAGTACTTC
TRBJ2-5 | TRBV7-2 | few | TRBD2 | CASSLALAAQETQYF | TGTGCCAGCAGCTTAGCACTAGCGGCGCAAGAGACCCAGTACTTC
TRBJ2-7 | TRBV29-1 | few | . | CSVEDLAGFTYEQYF | TGCAGCGTTGAAGATCTGGCAGGATTTACCTACGAGCAGTACTTC
TRBJ2-7 | TRBV28 | many | . | CASSLQGYEQYF | TGTGCCAGCAGTTTACAGGGGTACGAGCAGTACTTC
TRBJ2-6 | TRBV10-3 | . | TRBD2 | CAISTYGLAVMSGANVLTF | TGTGCCATCAGTACATATGGACTAGCGGTTATGTCTGGGGCCAACGTCCTGACTTTC
TRBJ2-2 | TRBV11-2 | few | . | CASSSQAQGWNTGELFF | TGTGCCAGCAGCTCACAAGCACAGGGATGGAACACCGGGGAGCTGTTTTTT
TRBJ1-1 | TRBV11-2 | . | . | CASSFRGDEAFF | TGTGCCAGCAGCTTTCGAGGGGACGAAGCTTTCTTT
TRBJ2-2 | TRBV4-3 | few | . | CASSKRPRQANTGELFF | TGCGCCAGCAGTAAACGCCCGAGACAGGCGAACACCGGGGAGCTGTTTTTT